One sample yielded the 21 T cell receptor beta chains listed below, sequenced in a study of T-cell reconstitution after alpha-beta-depleted transplantation in children. The TCRbeta library incorporated unique molecular identifiers. Each CDR3 protein is one row after TCRdb ran MiXCR on the PCR reads. The table has 120,000 or so distinct CDR3 sequences, about 9.3% seen once. This sample comprised PBMCs from the stem cell graft donor, obtained from the stem cell graft. The receptors shown here come from a human donor who donated a stem cell graft to a child with acute lymphoblastic leukemia.

This clonotype has just a few counts. The chain joins TRBV23-1 to TRBJ2-2; the D gene is possibly TRBD1 (5 bases). TRBV23-1 is an ORF, with its function uncertain. The V end lost 8 bases, the J end lost 0 bases, and 13 bases lay between the germline ends. This CDR3 is built from 15 residues. The CDR3 region has the DNA TGCGCCAGCGGTTTCGACAGAGCGAACACCGGGGAGCTGTTTTTT. It translates to CASGFDRANTGELFF.

This clonotype showed up many times. The genes are TRBV20-1 and TRBJ2-6, with 10 nucleotides matching TRBD2. The CDR3 is made up of 17 amino acids. Unmatched junction bases numbered 3, after V lost 1 base and J lost 0 bases. The V gene's germline CDR1 is DFQATT and CDR2 SNEGSKA (reference sequence). CDR3 in amino acids: CSARGSGRLSGANVLTF. CDR3 bases: TGCAGTGCTAGAGGTAGCGGGAGGCTCTCTGGGGCCAACGTCCTGACTTTC.

The chain employs TRBV10-2 and TRBJ1-5, with 9 bases lining up with TRBD1. Germline values: CDR1 WSHSY, CDR2 SAAADI. With 3 bases clipped from V and 1 base from J, the junction kept 7 bases outside the gene matches. This CDR3 is 17 amino acids long. The CDR3 region has the DNA TGCGCCAGCAGTGAAGGGACAGGGATGAGGAGCAATCAGCCCCAGCATTTT. As protein: CASSEGTGMRSNQPQHF.

This clonotype was detected many times. V usage is TRBV20-1 and J usage is TRBJ2-1; 8 bases match TRBD2. In germline, CDR1 is DFQATT, CDR2 SNEGSKA (reference sequence). CDR3 length: 19 amino acids. V was pared by 0 bases and J by 9 bases, with 22 bases of the junction left unmatched. The CDR3 sequence is CSARDRLAGPLGAPIEQFF. Here the CDR3 DNA reads TGCAGTGCTAGAGATCGGTTAGCGGGACCACTAGGGGCCCCAATTGAGCAGTTCTTC.

This clonotype was seen repeatedly, ten times or more. The chain employs TRBV5-1 and TRBJ1-3, with a tentative D call TRBD1 (5 bases). CDR3 length: 14 amino acids. V lost 4 bases, J lost 0 bases, and 8 bases lay in between. Germline CDR1 SGHRS, CDR2 YFSETQ. The CDR3 DNA sequence: TGCGCCAGCAGCCGGGGGTTCTCTGGAAACACCATATATTTT. Translated, it gives CASSRGFSGNTIYF. Supplemented by reference TRBV5-1 and TRBJ1-3, the full variable domain reads KAGVTQTPRYLIKTRGQQVTLSCSPISGHRSVSWYQQTPGQGLQFLFEYFSETQRNKGNFPGRFSGRQFSNSRSEMNVSTLELGDSALYLCASSRGFSGNTIYFGEGSWLTVV.

This clonotype was picked up many times. The rearrangement links TRBV7-2 to TRBJ2-7, with D maybe TRBD1 (8 bases). Trimming took 5 bases from V and 4 from J, leaving 15 bases between them. CDR3 size: 14 residues. The germline V gene has CDR1 SGHTA and CDR2 FQGNSA. The CDR3 here is CASSDYRGGYEQYF. In nucleotides, the CDR3 is TGTGCCAGCAGCGATTACAGGGGGGGGTACGAGCAGTACTTC. The full variable domain, in which reference TRBV7-2 and TRBJ2-7 provide the parts outside the CDR3, is GAGVSQSPSNKVTEKGKDVELRCDPISGHTALYWYRQSLGQGLEFLIYFQGNSAPDKSGLPSDRFSAERTGGSVSTLTIQRTQQEDSAVYLCASSDYRGGYEQYFGPGTRLTVT.

This clonotype was picked up many times. The chain uses TRBV2 and TRBJ1-5; D may be TRBD1 (6 bases). The length of the CDR3 is 13 residues. Deletions cut 11 bases from V and 1 base from J, with 12 bases between. CDR1 is SNHLY, CDR2 FYNNEI, per germline. CDR3: CASSGTSNQPQHF. CDR3 DNA sequence: TGTGCCTCTTCAGGGACAAGCAATCAGCCCCAGCATTTT.

This clonotype was seen at least ten times. J is TRBJ2-7 and V is TRBV5-1; 8 bases agree with TRBD1. The CDR3 is made up of 15 amino acids. V lost 6 bases and J lost 2; bases outside the gene matches: 10. The germline CDR1 and CDR2 sequences are SGHRS and YFSETQ. CDR3 sequence: CASTIGQGPAYEQYF. CDR3 nucleotide sequence: TGCGCCAGCACCATTGGACAGGGACCTGCCTACGAGCAGTACTTC.

In its sample, this clonotype was seen many times. V usage is TRBV12-3 or TRBV12-4 and J usage is TRBJ1-1; tentative D call: TRBD1 (5 bases). V lost 4 bases and J lost 11, with 14 bases in between. This CDR3 spans 12 amino acids. The DNA for the CDR3 is TGTGCCAGCAGTTCCTGGGAGCCAGGGGCTTTCTTT. Its protein is CASSSWEPGAFF.

This clonotype was counted many times. The genes are TRBV12-3 or TRBV12-4 and TRBJ1-5, with 7 bases identical to TRBD1. The CDR3 runs 16 residues. Losses at the gene ends were 5 bases for V and 3 bases for J; bases not matched to a gene: 10. The CDR3 sequence: CASSPTGQLNNQPQHF. The CDR3 coding sequence is TGTGCCAGCAGTCCCACGGGACAGCTTAACAATCAGCCCCAGCATTTT.

The chain links TRBV30 to TRBJ1-3; D is uncertain. Germline V gene lookup returns CDR1 GTSNPN and CDR2 SVGIG (reference sequence). V gave up 5 bases and J gave up 0 bases, with 8 bases separating them. The length of the CDR3 is 13 residues. The CDR3 loop reads CAWVADSGNTIYF. DNA of the CDR3: TGTGCCTGGGTTGCGGACTCTGGAAACACCATATATTTT.

This clonotype was seen ten or more times. The chain couples TRBV11-2 to TRBJ2-3; D possibly uses TRBD1 or TRBD2 (5 bases each). Germline V lookup: CDR1 SGHAT, CDR2 FQNNGV. V lost 2 bases and J 4 bases, leaving 16 bases between the germline ends. CDR3 length equals 16 residues. The CDR3 nucleotides read TGTGCCAGCAGCTTATACTCGATCGGGGCCGCAGATACGCAGTATTTT. Encoded protein: CASSLYSIGAADTQYF.

This clonotype was counted many times. This chain uses TRBV7-2 with TRBJ2-2; no definite D call. CDR1 is SGHTA, CDR2 FQGNSA, per germline. V was shortened by 5 bases and J by 5 bases, with 6 bases between the two germline ends. This CDR3 spans 12 amino acids. The CDR3 DNA follows: TGTGCCAGCAGCCATTTTACCGGGGAGCTGTTTTTT. It codes for CASSHFTGELFF.

The chain links TRBV7-2 to TRBJ1-4, with 7 bases fitting TRBD1. J was trimmed by 8 bases and V by 6 bases; bases with no gene match: 12. CDR1 and CDR2 (germline): SGHTA, FQGNSA. There are 15 residues in the CDR3. The CDR3 DNA follows: TGTGCCAGCAGTTCACCCCGACAACAGGGGGAAAAACTGTTTTTT. It yields the protein CASSSPRQQGEKLFF.

This clonotype was counted only a few times. CDR3 in amino acids: CASSKEGHRLTYEQYF. CDR3 DNA sequence: TGTGCCAGCAGCAAGGAAGGTCATCGGCTTACTTACGAGCAGTACTTC. The rearrangement links TRBV7-8 to TRBJ2-7; unclear D gene. Germline CDR1 and CDR2: SGHVS and FQNEAQ. Trimming took off 5 bases at V and 4 bases at J, with 21 bases between the two ends. This CDR3 has 16 residues.

In this sample, this clonotype turned up many times. The chain links TRBV20-1 to TRBJ2-7; no clear D. V dropped 7 bases and J dropped 12 bases, with 19 bases sitting between them. CDR1 is DFQATT, CDR2 SNEGSKA, per germline (reference sequence). The CDR3 is 11 residues long. The CDR3 DNA reads as TGCAGTGGCCGCGGTACTTCCGAGACGTACTTC. Translating gives CSGRGTSETYF.

This clonotype has just a few counts. This chain connects TRBV6-5 to TRBJ2-1; 10 positions match TRBD2. CDR1 and CDR2 (germline): MNHEY, SVGAGI. V was clipped by 2 bases and J by 2 bases; unmatched bases: 6. This CDR3 is 17 amino acids long. CDR3 in amino acids: CASSYSQAGGAYNEQFF. CDR3 bases: TGTGCCAGCAGTTACAGTCAAGCGGGAGGGGCCTACAATGAGCAGTTCTTC.

This clonotype was recorded at least ten times. J is TRBJ1-2 and V is TRBV7-9; 8 bases line up with TRBD1. Unmatched junction bases numbered 9, after V lost 3 bases and J lost 3 bases. The CDR3 contains 16 residues. Germline values: CDR1 SEHNR, CDR2 FQNEAQ (reference sequence). Here the CDR3 reads CASSFTGGSADYGYTF. The DNA for the CDR3 is TGTGCCAGCAGCTTTACAGGGGGATCAGCTGACTATGGCTACACCTTC.

This clonotype showed up many times. The chain combines TRBV12-3 or TRBV12-4 with TRBJ1-2; perhaps TRBD1 as D (6 bases). This CDR3 is built from 14 residues. V was shortened by 7 bases and J by 6 bases, with 18 bases between the two germline ends. The CDR3 sequence: CASTWDRGRNGYTF. CDR3 DNA: TGTGCCAGCACCTGGGATCGGGGGCGGAATGGCTACACCTTC.

The sample holds many counts of this clonotype. The chain is built from TRBV5-1 and TRBJ2-7, with TRBD1 identical over 8 bases. V trimming: 3 bases; J trimming: 3 bases; junction bases outside the gene matches: 8. There are 15 residues in the CDR3. Germline V gives CDR1 SGHRS, CDR2 YFSETQ. CDR3 amino acids: CASSSGQGWLYEQYF. CDR3 sequence (DNA): TGCGCCAGCAGCTCCGGACAGGGCTGGCTCTACGAGCAGTACTTC.

This clonotype was seen at least ten times. The J gene is TRBJ2-1, the V gene TRBV9; weak D call: TRBD2 (6 bases). Trimming stripped 4 bases from V and 4 bases from J, with 18 bases between. Germline lookup yields CDR1 SGDLS and CDR2 YYNGEE. The length of the CDR3 is 16 residues. The CDR3 DNA reads as TGTGCCAGCAGCAGCAGTTCGGGAGATGAATACAATGAGCAGTTCTTC. This encodes CASSSSSGDEYNEQFF.